The T cell receptor (beta chain) described here comes from a study of blood T cell repertoires in COVID-19. CDR3 length: 19 amino acids. The ends lost 0 bases at V and 0 bases at J; junction bases unmatched: 9. Per germline, CDR1 WSHSY and CDR2 SAAADI. TCRdb keeps only in-frame clones here, not all; method: immunoSEQ multiplex PCR. The sample yields approximately 230,000 clones, 70% to 90% seen once. The clonotype was recovered from a woman aged 25 to 39 with COVID-19, enrolled during active disease. Material for sequencing was peripheral blood. This chain connects TRBV10-2 to TRBJ1-3; 9 bases are shared with TRBD1. This CDR3 reads CASSESGGQGNLSGNTIYF. In DNA form, the CDR3 reads TGCGCCAGCAGTGAGTCGGGGGGACAGGGTAACCTCTCTGGAAACACCATATATTTT.